At least ten counts were recorded for the clone carrying this T cell receptor beta chain. The sample's treatment: PENTA 11 planned treatment interruption arm or continuous ART arm. Sorting from thawed PBMCs isolated naive CD4+ CD45RA+ CD45RO- T cells. This specimen comes from a study of HIV-infected children after antiretroviral therapy interruption. A 3' RACE protocol on RNA, with unique molecular identifiers, produced the TCR library. TCRdb re-analysed the 3' RACE reads in MiXCR, keeping a single row per CDR3 protein. Altogether some 16,000 distinct CDR3 sequences are present, roughly 3.4% being singletons, with the ten largest covering over 4.5%. Trimming cost V 5 bases and J 0 bases, with 8 bases left between them. Germline V gives CDR1 SGHRS, CDR2 YFSETQ. The CDR3 is 13 amino acids.

This sequence originates from a child aged 2 to 17 with HIV. This sequence joins TRBV5-1 and TRBJ1-2; D gene ambiguous. The source material was CD45RA+ CD4+ T cells from PBMCs, sampled from a donor given antiretroviral therapy, either interrupted or continuous. Subset: naive CD4+ CD45RA+ CD45RO- T cells. In nucleotides, the CDR3 is TGCGCCAGCAGGAAAGTTGCTAACTATGGCTACACCTTC. This translates into CASRKVANYGYTF.